This T cell receptor (beta chain) is from a study of cytomegalovirus exposure and HLA in healthy donors. Study-wide findings and caveats: Reports indicated that the classifier achieved high specificity and sensitivity in diagnosing cytomegalovirus status. In a later analysis, several top co-occurrence clusters appeared linked to parvovirus B19, influenza, CMV and Epstein-Barr virus. Highest at DRB1 and lowest at HLA-C, TCR association rates differed among HLA loci in a later analysis. Reported findings show TCR beta sequences accurately forecast HLA-A and HLA-B alleles in most subjects.

Germline V lookup: CDR1 MDHEN, CDR2 SYDVKM. CDR3 size: 12 residues. Deletions cut 2 bases from V and 5 bases from J, with 5 bases between. On this clone: Its antigen is undetermined.

It was with 60 Vbeta and 13 Jbeta primers that the PCR ran. Profiling relied on immunoSEQ multiplex PCR, and the TCRdb table lists in-frame clones only, not all of them. The repertoire has nearly 110,000 clones, approximately 85% of them found once; the top ten carry approximately 1.5%. Specimen: PBMCs. The clonotype originates from a man between 45 and 60 years old in good health and CMV-seronegative. V is TRBV28 and J is TRBJ2-3, with a weak D call TRBD2 (5 bases). CDR3 protein: CASSLGGDTQYF. The CDR3, as DNA: TGTGCCAGCAGTTTAGGAGGAGATACGCAGTATTTT.